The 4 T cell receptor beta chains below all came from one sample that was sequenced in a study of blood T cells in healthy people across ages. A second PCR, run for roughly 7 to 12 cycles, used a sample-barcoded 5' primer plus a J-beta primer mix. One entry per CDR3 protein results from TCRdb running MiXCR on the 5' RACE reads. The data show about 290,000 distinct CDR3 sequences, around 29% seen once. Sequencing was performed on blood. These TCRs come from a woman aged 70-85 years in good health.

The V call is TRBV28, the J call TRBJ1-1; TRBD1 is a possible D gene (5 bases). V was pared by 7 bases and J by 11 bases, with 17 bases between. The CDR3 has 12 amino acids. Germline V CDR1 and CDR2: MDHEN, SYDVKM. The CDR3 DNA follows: TGTGCCAGCACAGGGAAGGAAGTAGGGGCTTTCTTT. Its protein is CASTGKEVGAFF.

The CDR3 nucleotides read TGCAGCGTTGGTGGATGGGCCCGGACAGGGGGCACAGATACGCAGTATTTT. It codes for CSVGGWARTGGTDTQYF. J is TRBJ2-3 and V is TRBV29-1, with 9 bases identical to TRBD1. The length of the CDR3 is 17 residues. V lost 4 bases to trimming and J lost 1 base; unmatched junction nucleotides: 12. The germline V gene encodes CDR1 SQVTM and CDR2 ANQGSEA.

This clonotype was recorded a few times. The CDR3 coding sequence is TGTGCCAGCAGTGGAAGAGTGGTAGAATACTCCTCCTACGAGCAGTACTTC. The encoded protein is CASSGRVVEYSSYEQYF. V gene TRBV28 combines with J gene TRBJ2-5; the D is unclear. The DNA matches TRBJ2-7 better at its end, which makes the J call doubtful. Germline CDR1 and CDR2: MDHEN and SYDVKM. The CDR3 runs to 17 residues.

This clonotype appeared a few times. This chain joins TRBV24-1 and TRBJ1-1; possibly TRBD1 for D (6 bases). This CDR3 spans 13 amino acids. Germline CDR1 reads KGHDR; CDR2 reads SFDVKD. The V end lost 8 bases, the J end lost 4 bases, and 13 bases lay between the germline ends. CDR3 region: CATKRGDGTEAFF. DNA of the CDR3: TGTGCCACCAAAAGGGGGGATGGCACTGAAGCTTTCTTT.